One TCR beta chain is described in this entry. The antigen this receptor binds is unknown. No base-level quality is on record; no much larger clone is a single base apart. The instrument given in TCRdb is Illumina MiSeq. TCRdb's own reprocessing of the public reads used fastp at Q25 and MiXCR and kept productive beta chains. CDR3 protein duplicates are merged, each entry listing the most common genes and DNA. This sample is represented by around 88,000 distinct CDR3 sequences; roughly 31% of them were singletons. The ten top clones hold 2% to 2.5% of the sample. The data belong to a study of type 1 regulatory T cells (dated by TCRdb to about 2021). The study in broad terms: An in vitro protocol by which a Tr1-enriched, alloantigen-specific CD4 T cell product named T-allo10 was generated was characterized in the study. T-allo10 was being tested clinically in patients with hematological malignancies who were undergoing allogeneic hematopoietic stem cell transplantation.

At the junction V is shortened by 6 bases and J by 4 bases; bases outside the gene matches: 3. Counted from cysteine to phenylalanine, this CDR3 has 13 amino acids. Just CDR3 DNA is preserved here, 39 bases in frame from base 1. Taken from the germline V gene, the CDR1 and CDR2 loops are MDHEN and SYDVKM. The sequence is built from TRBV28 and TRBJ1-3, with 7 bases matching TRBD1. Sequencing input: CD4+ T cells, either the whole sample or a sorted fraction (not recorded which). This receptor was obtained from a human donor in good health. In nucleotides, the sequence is TGTGCCAGCAGGAGACAGGGAGGAAACACCATATATTTT. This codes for CASRRQGGNTIYF.